This is a list of T cell receptor beta chains from one sample in a study of cytomegalovirus exposure and HLA in healthy donors. Data came from immunoSEQ multiplex PCR; TCRdb stores just in-frame clones and leaves some out. The data contain over 150,000 clones, approximately 84% of them singletons. Sequenced sample: PBMCs. The origin of the receptors is a girl in the first two years of life in good health and CMV-seronegative. CDR3s include the opening cysteine and the closing phenylalanine or tryptophan. Fields, in order: D gene, V gene, clone size, J gene, CDR3 DNA, CDR3 protein. D genes are given only for firm matches. Part of the rows lack a size; the others show once, few, many or a class for expanded clones.

>NA|TRBV12-2|NA|TRBJ2-7
TGTGCAAGGGATGGGACTAGCGCGACCTACGAGCAGTACTTC
CARDGTSATYEQYF
>TRBD1|TRBV14|NA|TRBJ1-1
TGTGCCAGCAGGCGTCAGGGGGCGGTGAACACTGAAGCTTTCTTT
CASRRQGAVNTEAFF
>TRBD1|TRBV7-9|few|TRBJ1-6
TGTGCCAGCAGCCGACAGGGATCCTATAATTCACCCCTCCACTTT
CASSRQGSYNSPLHF
>NA|TRBV5-1|NA|TRBJ2-7
TGCGCCGCCCTCTCCGAACGGGAGAATCACGAGCAGTACTTC
CAALSERENHEQYF
>TRBD2|TRBV4-2|NA|TRBJ2-7
TGTGCCAGCAGCCCTGGACTAGCGGGAGGGGGCGAGCAGTACTTC
CASSPGLAGGGEQYF
>TRBD2|TRBV6-5|NA|TRBJ2-7
TGTGCCAGCAGTTACGCGGCGGGGGGCTCCTACGAGCAGTACTTC
CASSYAAGGSYEQYF
>TRBD1|TRBV4-1|few|TRBJ1-1
TGCGCCAGCAGCCCGGGACAGGGGACAGTTTTTGAAGCTTTCTTT
CASSPGQGTVFEAFF
>TRBD2|TRBV18|NA|TRBJ2-7
TGTGCCAGCTCACCGCGATCAAGCGGGAGGGCCAACGAGCAGTACTTC
CASSPRSSGRANEQYF
>TRBD2|TRBV5-1|NA|TRBJ2-7
TGCGCCAGCAGCTTGTCGCGGGGGGCGAGCTCCTACGAGCAGTACTTC
CASSLSRGASSYEQYF
>TRBD2|TRBV30|NA|TRBJ2-7
TGTGCCTGGGCTGTGGGGGGGGGAGCCCCCTACGAGCAGTACTTC
CAWAVGGGAPYEQYF
>TRBD2|TRBV9|NA|TRBJ2-1
TGTGCCAGCAGCGTAGAGGGACTAGCGTTCAATGAGCAGTTCTTC
CASSVEGLAFNEQFF
>NA|TRBV7-9|NA|TRBJ2-7
TGTGCCAGCCGCCCGGTTGAGCTAGCCTACGAGCAGTACTTC
CASRPVELAYEQYF
>TRBD1|TRBV5-6|NA|TRBJ1-1
TGTGCCAGCAGCCCCCTGACAGGGTACACTGAAGCTTTCTTT
CASSPLTGYTEAFF
>NA|TRBV11-3|NA|TRBJ2-7
TGTGCCAGCAGCTTAGGGCCCTCCTACGAGCAGTACTTC
CASSLGPSYEQYF
>NA|TRBV27|NA|TRBJ2-3
TGTGCCAGCAGTTACAGCGGGGGTACAGGGGCCAGCACAGATACGCAGTATTTT
CASSYSGGTGASTDTQYF
>NA|TRBV20-1|NA|TRBJ2-3
TGCAGTGCTAGACCCGGGGGTACGCAGTATTTT
CSARPGGTQYF
>TRBD1|TRBV5-4|NA|TRBJ1-1
TGTGCCAGCAGCTTGGCCAGGACAGGGTATACTGAAGCTTTCTTT
CASSLARTGYTEAFF